This T cell receptor (beta chain) appears in the sequencing data of a study of T cell responses to AZD1222 COVID-19 vaccine. The overall study: Second doses were pooled across both intervals (about 4 or about 12 weeks). Study-wide points: Seropositivity was recorded at baseline in only 6 or 7 AZD1222 recipients. Females made up more of the donors, who were largely white British, and clonal diversity may have come out too low. Distributed over spike, vaccine-associated CD4 TCRs predominated at 160-218 and 743-854.

Using immunoSEQ multiplex PCR, the repertoire was profiled, and TCRdb retains in-frame clones only, with some absent. The sample consists of over 110,000 clones, 93% of them appearing once. This clone was picked up a small number of times. No antigen is known for it. Trimming took off 4 bases at V and 0 bases at J, with 13 bases between the two ends. Germline values: CDR1 SGHDN, CDR2 FVKESK. The CDR3 is 16 amino acids. The chain carries TRBV14 and TRBJ1-3; unclear D gene. The receptor was derived from an adult in good health. The specimen was peripheral blood, collected on day 0 of AZD1222 vaccination. The CDR3 is CASSPRLESSGNTIYF. The CDR3 coding sequence is TGTGCCAGCAGCCCCAGGTTGGAGAGCTCTGGAAACACCATATATTTT. Full variable domain (missing parts from reference TRBV14 and TRBJ1-3): EAGVTQFPSHSVIEKGQTVTLRCDPISGHDNLYWYRRVMGKEIKFLLHFVKESKQDESGMPNNRFLAERTGGTYSTLKVQPAELEDSGVYFCASSPRLESSGNTIYFGEGSWLTVV.